This passage covers 32 T cell receptor beta chains from one sample sequenced in a study of neurological immune-mediated disorders. TCRdb recomputed calls from the 5' RACE reads with MiXCR, one row per CDR3 protein. This sample has approximately 16,000 distinct CDR3 sequences, with 20% to 25% found just once. Material: PBMCs. Receptors were obtained from a middle-aged man in good health.

This clonotype appeared many times. J is TRBJ2-7 and V is TRBV20-1; the D gene is possibly TRBD2 (6 bases). V lost 3 bases to trimming and J lost 0 bases, with 9 bases between them. The length of the CDR3 is 13 residues. Per the germline V gene, CDR1 is DFQATT and CDR2 is SNEGSKA (reference sequence). CDR3 amino acids: CSASPGDSYEQYF. The DNA of the CDR3 is TGCAGTGCTAGTCCGGGGGACTCCTACGAGCAGTACTTC.

This clonotype is labeled medium-sized. V and J are TRBV5-1 and TRBJ1-3; tentatively, D is TRBD1 (5 bases). From germline, CDR1 is SGHRS and CDR2 YFSETQ. V was pared by 0 bases and J by 0 bases, with 16 bases between. CDR3 size: 18 residues. CDR3 DNA sequence: TGCGCCAGCAGCTTGGACGGGGGATCCATGATCTCTGGAAACACCATATATTTT. This sequence encodes CASSLDGGSMISGNTIYF.

This clonotype came up many times. V and J are TRBV20-1 and TRBJ2-7; 9 bases are a match to TRBD2. Germline trimming cut 6 bases from V and 3 bases from J; bases unmatched to any gene: 12. Per the germline V gene, CDR1 is DFQATT and CDR2 is SNEGSKA (reference sequence). CDR3 size: 15 residues. The CDR3 region is CSAENSGTSFYEQYF. The CDR3 DNA reads as TGCAGTGCCGAAAACTCCGGGACTAGCTTCTACGAGCAGTACTTC.

This sequence joins TRBV19 and TRBJ2-1; tentatively, D is TRBD2 (5 bases). The V and J ends lost 7 bases and 7 bases respectively, with 20 bases between them. This CDR3 has 15 amino acids. Germline CDR1 and CDR2: LNHDA and SQIVND (reference sequence). The CDR3 DNA is TGTGCCAGTATGGCGCGGGCCGAGGCGTGGAATGAGCAGTTCTTC. Its protein product is CASMARAEAWNEQFF. Supplemented by reference TRBV19 and TRBJ2-1, the full variable domain reads DGGITQSPKYLFRKEGQNVTLSCEQNLNHDAMYWYRQDPGQGLRLIYYSQIVNDFQKGDIAEGYSVSREKKESFPLTVTSAQKNPTAFYLCASMARAEAWNEQFFGPGTRLTVL.

This clonotype was recorded at least ten times. The chain is built from TRBV10-3 and TRBJ2-3, with TRBD1 matching over 11 bases. V shed 4 bases and J 3 bases; nucleotides not matched to a gene: 6. Per germline, CDR1 ENHRY and CDR2 SYGVKD. The CDR3 spans 16 residues. The chain's CDR3 is CAISAWDRGRTDTQYF. The CDR3 DNA sequence: TGTGCCATCAGTGCCTGGGACAGGGGGAGGACAGATACGCAGTATTTT.

This clonotype was detected a few times. The V and J genes are TRBV10-3 and TRBJ1-5; D possibly corresponds to TRBD1 (5 bases). CDR1 is ENHRY and CDR2 is SYGVKD in the germline V gene. This CDR3 is built from 14 residues. V was pared by 10 bases and J by 4 bases, with 17 bases between. The CDR3 here is CATQIQGGNQPQHF. Written as DNA, the CDR3 is TGTGCCACCCAGATTCAGGGAGGGAATCAGCCCCAGCATTTT.

The V gene is TRBV20-1, the J gene TRBJ2-1, with 7 bases fitting TRBD2. The ends lost 5 bases at V and 8 bases at J; junction bases unmatched: 18. The germline V gene has CDR1 DFQATT and CDR2 SNEGSKA (reference sequence). This CDR3 has 16 residues. The CDR3 DNA is TGCAGTGCTGCCCCGCGTCGGGTAGCGGGCGGGGATGAGCAGTTCTTC. This codes for CSAAPRRVAGGDEQFF.

V gene TRBV19 combines with J gene TRBJ2-7, with a weak D call TRBD1 (5 bases). The CDR3 has 14 residues. The germline V and J ends were trimmed by 6 bases and 2 bases, with 14 bases remaining between them. CDR1 is LNHDA, CDR2 SQIVND, per germline (reference sequence). The CDR3 nucleotides are TGTGCCAGTAGCGACAGCGCGTCAACCTACGAGCAGTACTTC. It codes for CASSDSASTYEQYF.

This clonotype was picked up many times. The gene calls are TRBV10-3 and TRBJ1-1, with TRBD1 matching 7 bases. The CDR3 has 14 residues. V lost 4 bases and J lost 0; bases outside the gene matches: 2. Looked up from germline, CDR1 is ENHRY and CDR2 is SYGVKD. The CDR3 reads CAISVQGLNTEAFF. CDR3 bases: TGTGCCATCAGTGTACAGGGGCTGAACACTGAAGCTTTCTTT.

This clonotype was recorded once. Since a much larger clone is just one base distant, this may be a read error. This chain uses TRBV7-6 with TRBJ1-5; 9 bases are a match to TRBD1. The CDR3 has 15 residues. V shed 1 base and J 3 bases; nucleotides not matched to a gene: 1. Looked up from germline, CDR1 is SGHVS and CDR2 is FNYEAQ. The CDR3 DNA follows: TGTGCCAGCAGCTTAGGGACAGGGGCCAATCAGCCCCAGCATTTT. This gives the protein CASSLGTGANQPQHF. Full variable domain (missing parts from reference TRBV7-6 and TRBJ1-5): GAGVSQSPRYKVTKRGQDVALRCDPISGHVSLYWYRQALGQGPEFLTYFNYEAQQDKSGLPNDRFSAERPEGSISTLTIQRTEQRDSAMYRCASSLGTGANQPQHFGDGTRLSIL.

In DNA form, the CDR3 reads TGTGCCATCAGTGGATCAGGGGTTTACGAGCAGTACTTC. This encodes CAISGSGVYEQYF. The V and J genes are TRBV10-3 and TRBJ2-7, with D tentatively TRBD1 (6 bases). The germline V gene has CDR1 ENHRY and CDR2 SYGVKD. Trimming left V 4 bases short and J 4 bases short, with 11 bases between. The CDR3 is made up of 13 amino acids.

The rearrangement links TRBV20-1 to TRBJ1-2; weak D call: TRBD1 (5 bases). Trimming left V 5 bases short and J 3 bases short, with 13 bases between. The V gene's germline CDR1 is DFQATT and CDR2 SNEGSKA (reference sequence). The CDR3 is 13 amino acids. DNA for the CDR3: TGCAGTGCTGCGGACGGGGCGGACTATGGCTACACCTTC. Translation: CSAADGADYGYTF.

This clonotype was seen many times. The chain combines TRBV20-1 with TRBJ2-1; 8 bases fit TRBD1. CDR1 is DFQATT and CDR2 is SNEGSKA in the germline V gene (reference sequence). Trimming took 0 bases from V and 3 from J; bases not matched to a gene: 7. CDR3 length equals 16 residues. Here the CDR3 reads CSARDPGQVVYNEQFF. CDR3 nucleotides: TGCAGTGCTAGAGACCCGGGACAGGTCGTCTACAATGAGCAGTTCTTC.

At least ten counts were recorded for this clonotype. The chain links TRBV12-3 or TRBV12-4 to TRBJ1-1; possible D gene TRBD1, 6 bases. V gave up 2 bases and J gave up 0 bases, with 10 bases separating them. This CDR3 region has 15 residues. In DNA, the CDR3 is TGTGCCAGCAGTTTAAACGGACAGATGAACACTGAAGCTTTCTTT. Encoded protein: CASSLNGQMNTEAFF.

This rearrangement joins TRBV18 to TRBJ2-6; unclear D gene. The CDR3 runs to 17 residues. From germline, CDR1 is KGHSH and CDR2 LQKENI. V lost 2 bases, J lost 6 bases, and 17 bases lay in between. This CDR3 reads CASSPSALGIEANVLTF. CDR3 DNA sequence: TGTGCCAGCTCACCATCTGCTCTAGGAATTGAGGCCAACGTCCTGACTTTC.

This clonotype has more than one count but fewer than ten. The chain joins TRBV28 to TRBJ2-6; D ambiguous. V was shortened by 4 bases and J by 4 bases, with 17 bases between the two germline ends. CDR3 length: 17 residues. CDR1 and CDR2 (germline): MDHEN, SYDVKM. CDR3 DNA: TGTGCCAGCAGTTCGTCCTTGCAAATCTGGGGGGCCAACGTCCTGACTTTC. Its translation: CASSSSLQIWGANVLTF.

In its sample, this clonotype was seen many times. V gene TRBV7-2 combines with J gene TRBJ2-1; 15 bases are a match to TRBD2. The germline CDR1 and CDR2 sequences are SGHTA and FQGNSA. The CDR3 covers 15 residues. V gave up 5 bases and J gave up 12 bases; unmatched junction bases: 8. The DNA for the CDR3 is TGTGCCAGCAGCCCCCCGGGACTAGCGGGAGGTGGGCAGTTCTTC. This codes for CASSPPGLAGGGQFF. Using reference TRBV7-2 and TRBJ2-1 for the parts outside the CDR3, the full variable domain is GAGVSQSPSNKVTEKGKDVELRCDPISGHTALYWYRQSLGQGLEFLIYFQGNSAPDKSGLPSDRFSAERTGGSVSTLTIQRTQQEDSAVYLCASSPPGLAGGGQFFGPGTRLTVL.

This clonotype has ten or more counts. This chain's CDR3 is CASVPGLAGGEQFF. The DNA of the CDR3 is TGTGCCAGCGTACCGGGACTAGCGGGAGGTGAGCAGTTCTTC. The chain couples TRBV7-2 to TRBJ2-1, with 15 bases aligning to TRBD2. The length of the CDR3 is 14 residues. Per germline, CDR1 SGHTA and CDR2 FQGNSA. V lost 8 bases to trimming and J lost 9 bases; unmatched junction nucleotides: 5.

This clonotype showed up many times. The CDR3 is CASRDSGTTYEQYF. The DNA of the CDR3 is TGCGCCAGCAGGGACTCCGGGACAACCTACGAGCAGTACTTC. V is TRBV5-1 and J is TRBJ2-7, with D tentatively TRBD1 (6 bases). The V gene lost 5 bases and the J gene lost 2 bases, with 14 bases spanning the gap. CDR3 length equals 14 residues. The germline CDR1 and CDR2 sequences are SGHRS and YFSETQ.

The chain's CDR3 is CASSFTDRFYGYTF. Here the CDR3 DNA reads TGTGCCAGCAGTTTTACGGACAGATTCTATGGCTACACCTTC. The chain links TRBV12-3 or TRBV12-4 to TRBJ1-2, with D maybe TRBD1 (6 bases). The CDR3 covers 14 residues. The V end was cut by 3 bases, the J end by 4 bases, with 12 bases between.

The chain links TRBV2 to TRBJ2-6; maybe TRBD2 (5 bases). CDR1 and CDR2 (germline): SNHLY, FYNNEI. The CDR3 sequence is 13 residues long. Trimming left V 7 bases short and J 8 bases short, with 12 bases between. CDR3 loop: CASTNRGTNVLTF. The DNA of the CDR3 is TGTGCCAGCACCAATCGGGGAACCAACGTCCTGACTTTC.

This clonotype is medium-sized (0.01 to 0.1%) by share. The V gene is TRBV7-2, the J gene TRBJ1-1; D remains unclear. Germline CDR1 reads SGHTA; CDR2 reads FQGNSA. This CDR3 comprises 13 residues. V lost 6 bases to trimming and J lost 4 bases, with 12 bases between them. The CDR3 loop reads CASSPGRGTEAFF. The CDR3 nucleotides read TGTGCCAGCAGTCCTGGCCGAGGCACTGAAGCTTTCTTT.

This clonotype was recorded many times. This chain connects TRBV2 to TRBJ2-7, with D possibly called TRBD1 or TRBD2 (5 bases each). CDR1 and CDR2 from the germline V gene are SNHLY and FYNNEI. This CDR3 has 12 residues. V was shortened by 4 bases and J by 9 bases, with 13 bases between the two germline ends. This CDR3 reads CASSARDAAQYF. CDR3 bases: TGTGCCAGCAGTGCCCGGGACGCAGCGCAGTACTTC.

This clonotype is classed as medium-sized. The rearrangement links TRBV28 to TRBJ1-4; D perhaps matches TRBD1 (5 bases). This CDR3 is 16 amino acids long. V dropped 6 bases and J dropped 0 bases, with 14 bases sitting between them. Germline CDR1 reads MDHEN; CDR2 reads SYDVKM. Here the CDR3 DNA reads TGTGCCAGCAGCCCCGGGGCACACGCAACTAATGAAAAACTGTTTTTT. Translation: CASSPGAHATNEKLFF.

The chain carries TRBV20-1 and TRBJ2-3; maybe TRBD2 (7 bases). V lost 1 base and J 2 bases, leaving 25 bases between the germline ends. The CDR3 is 19 residues long. The germline V gene encodes CDR1 DFQATT and CDR2 SNEGSKA (reference sequence). CDR3 nucleotide sequence: TGCAGTGCTAGAGCCGTAGGGGGGACTAACGTCTATAACACAGATACGCAGTATTTT. It translates to CSARAVGGTNVYNTDTQYF.

This clonotype was counted ten times or more. V usage is TRBV7-2 and J usage is TRBJ2-2, with 11 bases fitting TRBD1. CDR3 length equals 16 residues. Per germline, CDR1 SGHTA and CDR2 FQGNSA. The V gene end was trimmed by 0 bases and the J gene end by 4 bases; junction bases not matched to a gene: 1. CDR3 nucleotides: TGTGCCAGCAGCTTAGCCGGGACAGGGGGCACCGGGGAGCTGTTTTTT. Translated: CASSLAGTGGTGELFF.

The sample holds many counts of this clonotype. The chain joins TRBV18 to TRBJ1-4; D is uncertain. Looked up from germline, CDR1 is KGHSH and CDR2 is LQKENI. The V end was cut by 3 bases, the J end by 4 bases, with 6 bases between. The CDR3 consists of 13 residues. CDR3 sequence: CASSPTDNEKLFF. CDR3 coding DNA: TGTGCCAGCTCACCGACCGATAATGAAAAACTGTTTTTT. Together with reference TRBV18 and TRBJ1-4, the CDR3 gives the full variable domain: NAGVMQNPRHLVRRRGQEARLRCSPMKGHSHVYWYRQLPEEGLKFMVYLQKENIIDESGMPKERFSAEFPKEGPSILRIQQVVRGDSAAYFCASSPTDNEKLFFGSGTQLSVL.

This clonotype was found many times. The rearrangement joins TRBV7-8 to TRBJ2-7; TRBD1 aligns across 11 bases. J lost 3 bases, V lost 4 bases, and 2 bases had no gene match. CDR1 and CDR2 from the germline V gene are SGHVS and FQNEAQ. This CDR3 comprises 14 residues. The CDR3 coding sequence is TGTGCCAGCAGCTCCGGGACAGGGGGCTACGAGCAGTACTTC. It yields the protein CASSSGTGGYEQYF.

Many counts were recorded for this clonotype. The chain recombines TRBV20-1 with TRBJ2-1; TRBD1 matches at 8 bases. The CDR3 has 16 residues. V lost 5 bases, J lost 0 bases, and 9 bases stayed unmatched. Germline CDR1 and CDR2: DFQATT and SNEGSKA (reference sequence). The CDR3: CSAGKITGGSYNEQFF. In DNA, the CDR3 is TGCAGTGCTGGAAAAATAACAGGGGGCTCCTACAATGAGCAGTTCTTC.

There are many counts of this clonotype. The chain combines TRBV20-1 with TRBJ1-1; a possible D gene is TRBD1 (6 bases). The V gene lost 1 base and the J gene lost 7 bases, with 22 bases spanning the gap. In germline, CDR1 is DFQATT, CDR2 SNEGSKA (reference sequence). The CDR3 length is 16 residues. As DNA, the CDR3 is TGCAGTGCTAGAGTAAGGGGGAGGGGTAATTTGGGTGAAGCTTTCTTT. This codes for CSARVRGRGNLGEAFF.

This clonotype was seen at least ten times. The rearrangement links TRBV20-1 to TRBJ1-6, with D perhaps TRBD1 (5 bases). Germline CDR1 and CDR2: DFQATT and SNEGSKA (reference sequence). V shed 1 base and J shed 1 base, with 11 bases lying between them. The CDR3 totals 16 residues. The CDR3, as DNA: TGCAGTGCTAGAGGCCAGGGTCGGTCCTATAATTCACCCCTCCACTTT. It encodes CSARGQGRSYNSPLHF.

This clonotype is medium-sized in the sample. The chain links TRBV20-1 to TRBJ1-4, with D maybe TRBD1 (6 bases). Germline CDR1 and CDR2: DFQATT and SNEGSKA (reference sequence). The CDR3 totals 15 residues. V gave up 5 bases and J gave up 0 bases, with 13 bases separating them. The CDR3 bases are TGCAGTGCTCAGGGGTCGACTGCAACTAATGAAAAACTGTTTTTT. Residues: CSAQGSTATNEKLFF.